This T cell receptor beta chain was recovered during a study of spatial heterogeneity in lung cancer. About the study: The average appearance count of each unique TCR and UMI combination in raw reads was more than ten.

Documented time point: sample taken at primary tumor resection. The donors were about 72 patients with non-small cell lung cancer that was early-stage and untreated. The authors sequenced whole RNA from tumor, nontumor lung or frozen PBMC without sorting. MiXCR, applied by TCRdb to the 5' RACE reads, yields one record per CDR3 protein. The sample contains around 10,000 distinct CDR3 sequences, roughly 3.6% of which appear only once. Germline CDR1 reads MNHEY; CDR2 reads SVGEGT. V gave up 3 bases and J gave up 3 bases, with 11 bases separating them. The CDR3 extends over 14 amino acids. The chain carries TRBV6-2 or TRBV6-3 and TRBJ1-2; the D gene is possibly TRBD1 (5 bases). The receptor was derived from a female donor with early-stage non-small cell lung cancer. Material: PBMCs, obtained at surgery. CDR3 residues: CASSYFEGHYGYTF. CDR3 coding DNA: TGTGCCAGCAGTTATTTCGAGGGGCACTATGGCTACACCTTC.